Listed below are T cell receptor beta chains from one sample, sequenced in a study of CXCR3-negative and CXCR3-positive naive CD8 T cells. From its re-call of the 5' RACE reads, TCRdb lists each CDR3 protein once, without DNA. The table gives 150,000 to 180,000 distinct CDR3 sequences; the top ten clones make up under 0.5% of it. The material sequenced was naive CXCR3+ CD8+ T cells from blood. The receptors derive from a human donor in good health. Some clones in this sample may be carry-over from other donors' samples. The CDR3 runs from the conserved cysteine through the conserved F or W.

>TRBJ2-1|TRBV30
CAWRESSYNEQFF
>TRBJ2-7|TRBV4-3
CASSQLFAGNHEQYF
>TRBJ1-2|TRBV25-1
CASSRGTPEHGYTF
>TRBJ1-5|TRBV28
CASSFGRGHQPQHF
>TRBJ2-1|TRBV4-1
CASSHGLADSYNEQFF
>TRBJ2-7|TRBV29-1
CSVEGVGRENEQYF
>TRBJ2-3|TRBV29-1
CSVGAGDTQYF
>TRBJ2-7|TRBV7-2
CASSAPYSYEQYF
>TRBJ1-1|TRBV29-1
CSVYAALTEAFF
>TRBJ1-5|TRBV4-3
CASSNKGGNQPQHF
>TRBJ2-3|TRBV28
CASSLSNTDTQYF
>TRBJ2-7|TRBV9
CASSVSGLSSYEQYF
>TRBJ2-5|TRBV28
CASRGPDRGHQETQYF
>TRBJ1-1|TRBV20-1
CSARDRSEGPEAFF
>TRBJ1-1|TRBV6-5
CASTNGGAVNTEAFF
>TRBJ1-3|TRBV6-5
CASSQGTGGNTIYF
>TRBJ2-1|TRBV28
CASSLIVAGGTNEQFF
>TRBJ1-1|TRBV5-6
CASSLHPKTEAFF
>TRBJ2-1|TRBV28
CASSLTSPNEQFF
>TRBJ2-1|TRBV24-1
CATRCSGGALFSYNEQFF
>TRBJ2-7|TRBV7-9
CASSSLDSYEQYF
>TRBJ2-3|TRBV29-1
CSVDPLGTKGADTQYF
>TRBJ1-1|TRBV5-6
CASSLGSGAEAFF
>TRBJ1-1|TRBV28
CASSPPTGRAEAFF
>TRBJ2-1|TRBV27
CASSFGSGGADNEQFF
>TRBJ2-7|TRBV12-3/TRBV12-4
CASTAGNSYEQYF
>TRBJ2-7|TRBV4-3
CASSQDLQGSYEQYF
>TRBJ2-7|TRBV7-9
CASSPGTSSYEQYF
>TRBJ2-7|TRBV20-1
CSATSGTSGSYEQYF
>TRBJ2-1|TRBV18
CGSSPPGGGLNNEQFF
>TRBJ2-2|TRBV27
CASSPNRDRGGYTGELFF
>TRBJ1-5|TRBV6-1
CASSEPDRGAQPQHF
>TRBJ2-3|TRBV24-1
CATSDFPSEALEQRAQYF
>TRBJ2-7|TRBV7-9
CASSPTGTAYEQYF
>TRBJ2-1|TRBV20-1
CSAPPEGFGDNEQFF
>TRBJ2-1|TRBV5-6
CASLFSPDNEQFF
>TRBJ1-2|TRBV6-2/TRBV6-3
CASSYRTGNRGYTF
>TRBJ2-2|TRBV6-2/TRBV6-3
CASGRTTNTGELFF
>TRBJ2-7|TRBV28
CASLEGDRVLSEQYF
>TRBJ2-7|TRBV15
CATSSYPPGGTEQYF
>TRBJ1-2|TRBV12-5
CASGSLYDYTF